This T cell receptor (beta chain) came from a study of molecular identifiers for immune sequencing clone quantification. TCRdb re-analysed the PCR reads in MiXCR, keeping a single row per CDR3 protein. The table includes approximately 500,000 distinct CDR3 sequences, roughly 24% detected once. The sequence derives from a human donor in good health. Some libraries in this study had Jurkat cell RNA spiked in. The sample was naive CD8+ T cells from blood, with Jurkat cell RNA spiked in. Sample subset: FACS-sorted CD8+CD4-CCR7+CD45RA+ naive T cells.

The CDR3 bases are TGTGCCAGCACCCAGGGACGGACAGGGCACTACAATGAGCAGTTCTTC. Residues: CASTQGRTGHYNEQFF. The chain has TRBV11-2 and TRBJ2-1, with TRBD1 matching over 8 bases. V gave up 7 bases and J gave up 3 bases; unmatched junction bases: 11. Germline CDR1 reads SGHAT; CDR2 reads FQNNGV. The CDR3 runs 16 residues.